The TCR beta chain under discussion was sequenced for a study of monozygotic twins with inflammatory bowel disease. This CDR3 spans 15 amino acids. The germline V gene encodes CDR1 SGHRS and CDR2 YFSETQ. From the 5' RACE reads, TCRdb lists one entry per CDR3 protein and no DNA. The sample has about 380,000 distinct CDR3 sequences. This TCR derives from a human donor with ulcerative colitis or Crohn's disease, or a healthy co-twin of an affected twin (not recorded which). The chain employs TRBV5-1 and TRBJ1-1; the D gene TCRdb calls, TRBD1, cannot be checked with no DNA. The material sequenced was blood. This chain's CDR3 is CASSLQVRGPTEAFF.